This entry lists 26 T cell receptor beta chains sequenced from one sample in a study of blood T cell repertoires in COVID-19. Clones were sequenced by immunoSEQ multiplex PCR, and TCRdb holds only the in-frame ones, with some missing. The table records roughly 160,000 clones, roughly 87% of them present only once. The specimen sequenced was PBMCs or T cells enriched from blood (not recorded which). The receptors originated from a woman in her forties or fifties who had recovered from COVID-19.

This clone was counted a few times. J is TRBJ2-1 and V is TRBV5-1; 12 bases fit TRBD2. Trimming removed 1 base from V and 2 bases from J; junction bases left unmatched: 7. This CDR3 region has 18 residues. CDR1 and CDR2 from the germline V gene are SGHRS and YFSETQ. The CDR3 loop is CASSLTSGGRKAYNEQFF. The DNA of the CDR3 is TGCGCCAGCAGCTTGACTAGCGGGGGGAGGAAGGCCTACAATGAGCAGTTCTTC.

This clone showed up just once. The V call is TRBV6-1, the J call TRBJ1-1; no reliable D call. V lost 2 bases to trimming and J lost 0 bases, with 4 bases between them. This CDR3 is built from 13 residues. Germline V lookup: CDR1 MNHNS, CDR2 SASEGT. Here the CDR3 reads CASSERLNTEAFF. CDR3 coding DNA: TGTGCCAGCAGTGAACGGTTGAACACTGAAGCTTTCTTT.

The chain joins TRBV6-5 to TRBJ1-2, with 9 bases fitting TRBD1. The CDR3 length is 15 residues. V gave up 6 bases and J gave up 4 bases; unmatched junction bases: 9. Germline lookup yields CDR1 MNHEY and CDR2 SVGAGI. This chain's CDR3 is CASRTTGGLGYGYTF. Here the CDR3 DNA reads TGTGCCAGCAGAACTACAGGGGGCCTCGGCTATGGCTACACCTTC.

The genes are TRBV4-3 and TRBJ2-3; the D gene is possibly TRBD1 (6 bases). The CDR3 is made up of 17 amino acids. CDR1 is LGHNA and CDR2 is YSLEER in the germline V gene. V dropped 0 bases and J dropped 1 base, with 14 bases sitting between them. The DNA of the CDR3 is TGCGCCAGCAGCCAAGACCTAATGGCAGGGGGCACAGATACGCAGTATTTT. Translating gives CASSQDLMAGGTDTQYF.

This sequence joins TRBV6-4 and TRBJ1-3; possible D gene TRBD1, 6 bases. The V gene lost 2 bases and the J gene lost 5 bases, with 16 bases spanning the gap. The CDR3 contains 16 residues. CDR1 is MRHNA and CDR2 is SNTAGT in the germline V gene. The CDR3 DNA reads as TGTGCCAGCAGTGACCGAACACAGGGTTCCAGAAACACCATATATTTT. Translating gives CASSDRTQGSRNTIYF.

This clone was detected once. The chain joins TRBV2 to TRBJ2-7, with 10 positions matching TRBD2. Per the germline V gene, CDR1 is SNHLY and CDR2 is FYNNEI. The CDR3 is made up of 15 amino acids. Trimming at V came to 7 bases and at J to 6 bases, leaving 12 bases not matched to a gene. The CDR3 reads CASTPPSGRLAEQYF. The CDR3 DNA reads TGTGCCAGCACCCCACCTAGCGGGAGACTTGCCGAGCAGTACTTC.

This chain joins TRBV5-4 and TRBJ1-5, with 7 nucleotides matching TRBD1. Trimming removed 0 bases from V and 1 base from J; junction bases left unmatched: 4. The germline gives CDR1 SGHNT, CDR2 YYREEE (reference sequence). There are 16 residues in the CDR3. CDR3 coding DNA: TGTGCCAGCAGCTTGGGAGGGGGCGCGAGCAATCAGCCCCAGCATTTT. It encodes CASSLGGGASNQPQHF.

This sequence joins TRBV3-1 (or the pseudogene TRBV3-2) and TRBJ2-1; D is perhaps TRBD1 (5 bases). The CDR3 has 14 residues. Germline CDR1 reads LGHDT; CDR2 reads YNNKEL (reference sequence). The V and J ends lost 8 bases and 4 bases respectively, with 15 bases between them. As DNA, the CDR3 is TGTGCCAGCGCGGAAAACGCAGGGTACAATGAGCAGTTCTTC. Translating it yields CASAENAGYNEQFF.

This clone was observed a single time. This rearrangement joins TRBV3-1 (or the pseudogene TRBV3-2) to TRBJ2-3, with 8 nucleotides matching TRBD1. The V gene's germline CDR1 is LGHDT and CDR2 YNNKEL (reference sequence). The V segment lost 4 bases and the J segment 4 bases; nucleotides outside the gene matches: 10. The CDR3 has 16 amino acids. This CDR3 reads CASSPHQGAGPDTQYF. In DNA form, the CDR3 reads TGTGCCAGCAGCCCCCATCAGGGGGCAGGCCCAGATACGCAGTATTTT.

This rearrangement joins TRBV5-1 to TRBJ2-1; D perhaps matches TRBD1 (6 bases). This CDR3 comprises 14 residues. Germline CDR1 and CDR2: SGHRS and YFSETQ. With 0 bases removed from V and 5 bases from J, the gap between germline ends came to 9 bases. CDR3 protein: CASSLVDSHNEQFF. DNA of the CDR3: TGCGCCAGCAGCTTGGTGGACAGCCACAATGAGCAGTTCTTC.

This chain uses TRBV12-5 with TRBJ1-5; D is ambiguous. V was clipped by 8 bases and J by 2 bases, with 22 bases between them. CDR1 is LGHNT and CDR2 is FRNRAP in the germline V gene. CDR3 length: 17 amino acids. The DNA of the CDR3 is TGTGCTAGTCATCCCGTGGTTTCATCTCCGGGCAATCAGCCCCAGCATTTT. Its protein is CASHPVVSSPGNQPQHF.

The chain joins TRBV3-1 (or the pseudogene TRBV3-2) to TRBJ2-7; 8 bases fit TRBD2. Per germline, CDR1 LGHDT and CDR2 YNNKEL (reference sequence). This CDR3 has 15 amino acids. J was trimmed by 3 bases and V by 0 bases; bases with no gene match: 4. CDR3 DNA: TGTGCCAGCAGCCAAGATCGGCTAGCGGGCTACGAGCAGTACTTC. Its translation is CASSQDRLAGYEQYF.

The V call is TRBV5-1, the J call TRBJ2-5; D uncertain. V lost 1 base and J lost 7, with 14 bases in between. Germline V lookup: CDR1 SGHRS, CDR2 YFSETQ. The CDR3 is made up of 14 amino acids. The DNA for the CDR3 is TGCGCCAGCAGCTTGTCCAGCGAAAGAGGGACCCAGTACTTC. Amino acids: CASSLSSERGTQYF.

V and J are TRBV4-2 and TRBJ2-6; 13 bases line up with TRBD2. Germline V gene sequence: CDR1 LGHNA, CDR2 YNFKEQ. Unmatched junction bases numbered 2, after V lost 3 bases and J lost 0 bases. CDR3 size: 18 residues. Here the CDR3 reads CASSQGLAGLSGANVLTF. The CDR3, as DNA: TGTGCCAGCAGCCAGGGACTAGCGGGACTCTCTGGGGCCAACGTCCTGACTTTC.

This sequence joins TRBV29-1 and TRBJ1-2, with unresolved D. Germline CDR1 is SQVTM and CDR2 is ANQGSEA. V shed 7 bases and J shed 5 bases, with 11 bases lying between them. The CDR3 contains 11 residues. The CDR3 loop reads CSGRDFYGYTF. CDR3 sequence (DNA): TGCAGCGGACGAGACTTTTATGGCTACACCTTC.

The rearrangement links TRBV3-1 (or the pseudogene TRBV3-2) to TRBJ2-4, with D maybe TRBD2 (5 bases). Germline V gene data show CDR1 as LGHDT and CDR2 as YNNKEL (reference sequence). CDR3 length: 16 residues. Trimming cost V 3 bases and J 0 bases, with 12 bases left between them. The CDR3 reads CASSHRTREAKNIQYF. CDR3 DNA: TGTGCCAGCAGCCACAGAACTAGAGAAGCCAAAAACATTCAGTACTTC.

The chain recombines TRBV5-1 with TRBJ2-7; 9 positions agree with TRBD1. Germline V gene data show CDR1 as SGHRS and CDR2 as YFSETQ. V lost 4 bases, J lost 6 bases, and 11 bases stayed unmatched. The CDR3 sequence is 15 residues long. The CDR3 protein is CASSTRPGTGSEQYF. In DNA, the CDR3 is TGCGCCAGCAGCACCCGTCCCGGGACAGGGTCCGAGCAGTACTTC.

The chain has TRBV12-5 and TRBJ1-5, with a weak D call TRBD1 (6 bases). This CDR3 is 17 amino acids long. Germline assignment: CDR1 LGHNT and CDR2 FRNRAP. Trimming pared 5 bases from V and 0 bases from J, leaving 17 bases between. CDR3 bases: TGTGCTAGTGGTATTATGGGGGCCCAGGTTAGCAATCAGCCCCAGCATTTT. Translation: CASGIMGAQVSNQPQHF.

A single count supports this clone. The J gene is TRBJ2-7, the V gene TRBV5-5, with 10 positions matching TRBD1. The V gene end was trimmed by 4 bases and the J gene end by 3 bases; junction bases not matched to a gene: 16. The CDR3 has 18 amino acids. CDR1 SGHKS and CDR2 YYEKEE come from the germline V gene (reference sequence). CDR3: CASSPVPGRDRGYYEQYF. CDR3 DNA: TGTGCCAGCAGCCCGGTTCCTGGACGGGACAGGGGTTACTACGAGCAGTACTTC.

The chain carries TRBV5-4 and TRBJ2-5; 12 nucleotides agree with TRBD2. From germline, CDR1 is SGHNT and CDR2 YYREEE (reference sequence). This CDR3 is 15 amino acids long. Trimming took 7 bases from V and 4 from J; bases not matched to a gene: 8. CDR3 loop: CASFFLAGGSETQYF. The DNA of the CDR3 is TGTGCCAGCTTTTTCCTAGCGGGAGGGTCAGAGACCCAGTACTTC.

The chain has TRBV27 and TRBJ2-3, with TRBD2 identical over 8 bases. V was pared by 3 bases and J by 5 bases, with 4 bases of the junction left unmatched. This CDR3 is built from 14 residues. Germline values: CDR1 MNHEY, CDR2 SMNVEV (reference sequence). CDR3 sequence reads: CASSFGRAGDTQYF. CDR3 bases: TGTGCCAGCAGTTTCGGGAGGGCGGGAGATACGCAGTATTTT.

The chain couples TRBV29-1 to TRBJ2-1; D unresolved. Germline lookup yields CDR1 SQVTM and CDR2 ANQGSEA. This CDR3 spans 12 amino acids. V gave up 3 bases and J gave up 4 bases, with 7 bases separating them. CDR3 sequence reads: CSVDQTYNEQFF. The CDR3 DNA is TGCAGCGTTGACCAGACTTACAATGAGCAGTTCTTC.

The rearrangement uses TRBV15 and TRBJ1-2; 10 nucleotides line up with TRBD1. Per germline, CDR1 LNHNV and CDR2 YYDKDF (reference sequence). With V trimmed by 5 bases and J by 7 bases, 10 bases remained unmatched. The CDR3 has 15 amino acids. The CDR3 DNA is TGTGCCACCAGCTTCCACCGGGACAGGGGCGTTGGCTACACCTTC. Encoded protein: CATSFHRDRGVGYTF. The variable domain in full, completed from reference TRBV15 and TRBJ1-2, reads DAMVIQNPRYQVTQFGKPVTLSCSQTLNHNVMYWYQQKSSQAPKLLFHYYDKDFNNEADTPDNFQSRRPNTSFCFLDIRSPGLGDTAMYLCATSFHRDRGVGYTFGSGTRLTVV.

V and J are TRBV11-1 and TRBJ2-5, with D hard to call. The germline gives CDR1 SGHAT, CDR2 FQDESV (reference sequence). The CDR3 has 14 residues. The V and J ends lost 2 bases and 5 bases respectively, with 12 bases between them. CDR3 bases: TGTGCCAGCAGCTTATCCTTGGCCCACGAGACCCAGTACTTC. Encoded protein: CASSLSLAHETQYF.

This rearrangement joins TRBV21-1 to TRBJ2-3; TRBD1 is the table's D call, not checked against the DNA. TRBV21-1 is a pseudogene segment. This CDR3 has 20 residues. The CDR3 is CASSRRQGAVDWGGLNTQYF. The DNA for the CDR3 is TGTGCCAGCAGCAGACGACAGGGGGCGGTTGACTGGGGAGGGTTAAATACGCAGTATTTT.

The genes are TRBV7-9 and TRBJ2-1; the match to TRBD2 covers 9 bases. The trim removed 5 bases at V and 4 bases at J, leaving 6 bases unmatched. The CDR3 consists of 15 residues. Germline V lookup: CDR1 SEHNR, CDR2 FQNEAQ (reference sequence). CDR3: CASSRELAGYNEQFF. In DNA, the CDR3 is TGTGCCAGCAGCAGGGAGCTAGCGGGGTACAATGAGCAGTTCTTC.